These 15 T cell receptor beta chains originate from one sample sequenced in a study of T cells in localized non-small cell lung cancer. The protocol was immunoSEQ multiplex PCR, while the TCRdb copy is restricted to in-frame clones and leaves out a portion. Here the sample spans under 35,000 clones, around 92% being singletons. Source: peripheral blood, taken before any cancer treatment. The receptor source for this set is a female donor aged 60 or older with stage I lung adenocarcinoma.

The CDR3 region has the DNA TGCGCCAGCAGGCCCGCAGGGGGCGCGAACACTGAAGCTTTCTTT. Protein: CASRPAGGANTEAFF. V is TRBV5-1 and J is TRBJ1-1; 8 bases match TRBD1. The CDR3 contains 15 residues. Trimming at V came to 5 bases and at J to 1 base, leaving 7 bases not matched to a gene. Germline CDR1 reads SGHRS; CDR2 reads YFSETQ.

J is TRBJ1-2 and V is TRBV5-1; TRBD1 agrees at 7 bases. The germline gives CDR1 SGHRS, CDR2 YFSETQ. The CDR3 totals 15 residues. After removal of 3 bases from V and 0 bases from J, the junction contained 5 bases not matched to a gene. Here the CDR3 reads CASSSQGSANYGYTF. DNA of the CDR3: TGCGCCAGCAGCTCACAGGGGTCAGCTAACTATGGCTACACCTTC.

This chain joins TRBV27 and TRBJ1-1, with 12 bases identical to TRBD1. The CDR3 extends over 16 amino acids. Germline trimming cut 3 bases from V and 5 bases from J; bases unmatched to any gene: 7. Germline V CDR1 and CDR2: MNHEY, SMNVEV (reference sequence). CDR3 sequence reads: CASSFSGQGASTEAFF. The DNA of the CDR3 is TGTGCCAGCAGTTTCTCGGGACAGGGGGCTAGTACTGAAGCTTTCTTT.

The rearrangement joins TRBV7-2 to TRBJ2-7, with D possibly called TRBD1 or TRBD2 (5 bases each). The germline gives CDR1 SGHTA, CDR2 FQGNSA. V shed 1 base and J shed 3 bases, with 16 bases lying between them. The CDR3 consists of 16 residues. CDR3 loop: CASSLETAPGVYEQYF. CDR3 DNA sequence: TGTGCCAGCAGCTTAGAGACAGCCCCCGGGGTCTACGAGCAGTACTTC.

The chain employs TRBV5-1 and TRBJ2-2, with D possibly called TRBD1 or TRBD2 (5 bases each). This CDR3 is built from 15 residues. V was clipped by 0 bases and J by 6 bases, with 12 bases between them. Germline V lookup: CDR1 SGHRS, CDR2 YFSETQ. The CDR3 sequence: CASSLDQGVAGELFF. Written as DNA, the CDR3 is TGCGCCAGCAGCTTGGACCAGGGAGTCGCCGGGGAGCTGTTTTTT.

The V and J genes are TRBV5-4 and TRBJ1-4; D remains unclear. CDR1 and CDR2 from the germline V gene are SGHNT and YYREEE (reference sequence). The CDR3 totals 14 residues. V was pared by 4 bases and J by 5 bases, with 12 bases between. The CDR3 spells CASSPGVANEKLFF. CDR3 DNA: TGTGCCAGCAGCCCCGGGGTGGCGAATGAAAAACTGTTTTTT. The full variable domain, with the rest looked up from reference TRBV5-4 and TRBJ1-4, is ETGVTQSPTHLIKTRGQQVTLRCSSQSGHNTVSWYQQALGQGPQFIFQYYREEENGRGNFPPRFSGLQFPNYSSELNVNALELDDSALYLCASSPGVANEKLFFGSGTQLSVL.

The gene calls are TRBV6-5 and TRBJ1-1; no reliable D call. The CDR3 loop spans 14 amino acids. Germline CDR1 reads MNHEY; CDR2 reads SVGAGI. V lost 10 bases, J lost 3 bases, and 18 bases lay in between. The CDR3 here is CATHERLADTEAFF. CDR3 bases: TGTGCCACCCACGAACGCCTGGCGGACACTGAAGCTTTCTTT.

Only a few counts were recorded for this clone. The J gene is TRBJ2-7, the V gene TRBV4-1, with a weak D call TRBD1 (6 bases). The CDR3 extends over 15 amino acids. Germline V lookup: CDR1 MGHRA, CDR2 YSYEKL. Trimming pared 3 bases from V and 8 bases from J, leaving 20 bases between. The chain's CDR3 is CASSQENRVSGKQYF. CDR3 nucleotides: TGCGCCAGCAGCCAGGAAAACAGGGTATCGGGCAAGCAGTACTTC.

Regarding this clone: An end of the junction does not agree with germline; a read error may underlie this. The rearrangement joins TRBV2 to TRBJ1-1, with 12 nucleotides matching TRBD1. CDR3 length: 15 amino acids. CDR1 and CDR2 (germline): SNHLY, FYNNEI. The CDR3 protein is CVSSGTGGGRTEAFF. The DNA for the CDR3 is TGTGTCAGCAGTGGGACAGGGGGCGGACGGACTGAAGCTTTCTTT.

This clone showed up just a few times. The V and J genes are TRBV19 and TRBJ1-1, with 9 bases lining up with TRBD1. Germline V gives CDR1 LNHDA, CDR2 SQIVND (reference sequence). With 5 bases clipped from V and 2 bases from J, the junction kept 3 bases outside the gene matches. The CDR3 runs to 14 residues. CDR3 DNA sequence: TGTGCCAGTAGTCACAGGGGGCTAAACACTGAAGCTTTCTTT. Amino acids: CASSHRGLNTEAFF.

The CDR3 nucleotides read TGTGCCAGCACCACCAGTAGTTTCCGCGGCTACACCTTC. Its translation: CASTTSSFRGYTF. The chain recombines TRBV13 with TRBJ1-2; D is uncertain. The CDR3 extends over 13 amino acids. The germline V and J ends were trimmed by 7 bases and 8 bases, with 17 bases remaining between them. The germline CDR1 and CDR2 sequences are PRHDT and FYEKMQ (reference sequence).

The chain recombines TRBV30 with TRBJ1-6; D unclear. CDR3 length equals 14 residues. The V end was cut by 0 bases, the J end by 7 bases, with 10 bases between. Germline V gives CDR1 GTSNPN, CDR2 SVGIG (reference sequence). The CDR3 DNA follows: TGTGCCTGGAGTGTTGGCCAGTCGAATTCACCCCTCCACTTT. The encoded protein is CAWSVGQSNSPLHF.

V usage is TRBV23-1 and J usage is TRBJ2-5, with TRBD1 as a possible D gene (5 bases). TRBV23-1 counts as an open reading frame of uncertain function. Trimming took off 7 bases at V and 3 bases at J, with 12 bases between the two ends. This CDR3 is built from 13 residues. Written as DNA, the CDR3 is TGCGCCAGCACCGTTCCAGGGAAAGAGACCCAGTACTTC. Its protein product is CASTVPGKETQYF.

The CDR3 region has the DNA TGTGCCAGCAGCCTCGGGACAGGCACTGGAAACACCATATATTTT. This codes for CASSLGTGTGNTIYF. V gene TRBV5-6 combines with J gene TRBJ1-3; 8 bases are shared with TRBD1. Germline CDR1 and CDR2: SGHDT and YYEEEE. The ends lost 4 bases at V and 2 bases at J; junction bases unmatched: 5. This CDR3 comprises 15 residues.

The rearrangement links TRBV19 to TRBJ2-1; TRBD1 is a possible D gene (6 bases). The length of the CDR3 is 14 residues. V gave up 3 bases and J gave up 4 bases, with 10 bases separating them. Germline lookup yields CDR1 LNHDA and CDR2 SQIVND (reference sequence). The CDR3 nucleotides are TGTGCCAGTAGTATTTCGGGGACATACAATGAGCAGTTCTTC. Translation gives CASSISGTYNEQFF.